This T cell receptor (beta chain) appears in the sequencing data of a study of TIL therapy for anti-PD-1-resistant metastatic lung cancer. Overall study: Half of patients were current or former smokers.

CDR3 length: 15 residues. Germline values: CDR1 SGHTA, CDR2 FQGNSA. The V gene end was trimmed by 3 bases and the J gene end by 1 base; junction bases not matched to a gene: 5. The sample's time point: pre-treatment sample, taken before nivolumab and TIL therapy. Stage 4 NSCLC adults joined between late 2017 and January 2020. The libraries were made with immunoSEQ v3. Libraries were sequenced to 1.5 million to 2 million read pairs (survey) or about 5-6.5 million (deep). The table came from immunoSEQ multiplex PCR; TCRdb's copy has only in-frame clones and leaves some out. The data contain 40,000 to 55,000 clones, roughly 85% of them singletons.

The sequence was obtained from a woman between 30 and 80 years old with non-small cell lung cancer. V gene TRBV7-2 combines with J gene TRBJ2-7, with 8 nucleotides matching TRBD2. The sequenced sample was blood, obtained at baseline. CDR3 in DNA: TGTGCCAGCAGCTTGAGAACTAGCGGATCCTACGAGCAGTACTTC. It is translated as CASSLRTSGSYEQYF.